The 28 T cell receptor beta chains presented below share a single source sample, sequenced in a study of shared clonotypes between healthy human individuals. Produced via immunoSEQ multiplex PCR; TCRdb's table is partial and in-frame only. The data show roughly 1.4 million clones, around 98.5% seen once. Sequenced sample: naive CD4+ T cells sorted from blood. As for subset: CD45RA+ positively selected. These receptors came from a man aged 25-45 years in good health.

The CDR3 region is CASGLPRDSGTEAFF. The CDR3 coding sequence is TGTGCTAGTGGTTTGCCCAGGGACAGTGGGACTGAAGCTTTCTTT. This chain uses TRBV12-5 with TRBJ1-1; 7 bases are shared with TRBD1. Germline V CDR1 and CDR2: LGHNT, FRNRAP. The junction had 8 bases not matched to a gene; V was cut back by 2 bases and J by 5 bases. This CDR3 has 15 amino acids.

The chain combines TRBV6-1 with TRBJ1-1; maybe TRBD1 (6 bases). V was trimmed by 2 bases and J by 3 bases, leaving 13 bases between them. CDR3 size: 15 residues. From germline, CDR1 is MNHNS and CDR2 SASEGT. The CDR3 loop reads CASSENRAGDTEAFF. In DNA, the CDR3 is TGTGCCAGCAGTGAAAACAGGGCGGGTGACACTGAAGCTTTCTTT.

The rearrangement links TRBV4-1 to TRBJ2-7, with 7 bases matching TRBD2. In germline, CDR1 is MGHRA, CDR2 YSYEKL. This CDR3 is 16 amino acids long. Germline trimming cut 4 bases from V and 0 bases from J; bases unmatched to any gene: 9. CDR3 DNA sequence: TGCGCCAGCAGCCCTTCGACTAGCCTCAGCTCCTACGAGCAGTACTTC. It codes for CASSPSTSLSSYEQYF.

The V call is TRBV5-4, the J call TRBJ2-7, with 9 positions matching TRBD2. This CDR3 spans 14 amino acids. CDR1 and CDR2 (germline): SGHNT, YYREEE (reference sequence). J gave up 2 bases and V 5 bases, and 5 bases lay outside the gene matches. The CDR3 sequence is CASSRSGGTYEQYF. CDR3 DNA: TGTGCCAGCAGTAGAAGCGGGGGGACCTACGAGCAGTACTTC.

CDR3 residues: CASGTLAGSTDTQYF. DNA of the CDR3: TGTGCCAGTGGGACCCTAGCGGGTAGCACAGATACGCAGTATTTT. J is TRBJ2-3 and V is TRBV19; 8 nucleotides agree with TRBD2. The CDR3 is 15 amino acids. J lost 0 bases, V lost 8 bases, and 7 bases had no gene match. Germline loops: CDR1 LNHDA, CDR2 SQIVND (reference sequence).

This clone came up a few times. The chain carries TRBV4-1 and TRBJ2-1; no clear D. V lost 1 base to trimming and J lost 6 bases, with 10 bases between them. Germline-derived CDR1 and CDR2 are MGHRA and YSYEKL. There are 14 residues in the CDR3. CDR3 amino acids: CASSQVVTTNEQFF. The CDR3 bases are TGCGCCAGCAGCCAAGTTGTGACAACCAATGAGCAGTTCTTC.

This clone was found once. An end of the junction differs from the germline gene, which may be a read error. Here the CDR3 reads CASSLTPSSEQYF. DNA for the CDR3: TGTGCCAGCAGTTTAACGCCTTCCTCCGAGCAGTACTTC. The chain carries TRBV28 and TRBJ2-7, with D unclear. CDR1 and CDR2 from the germline V gene are MDHEN and SYDVKM. The CDR3 is 13 residues long.

The chain has TRBV7-9 and TRBJ2-5, with TRBD2 as a possible D gene (6 bases). Germline CDR1 and CDR2: SEHNR and FQNEAQ (reference sequence). The CDR3 loop spans 13 amino acids. The V and J ends lost 8 bases and 9 bases respectively, with 19 bases between them. The CDR3 DNA follows: TGTGCCAGCCGCATAAGGCGGGGAGGCGCCCAGTACTTC. It codes for CASRIRRGGAQYF.

The rearrangement uses TRBV28 and TRBJ2-7, with D possibly being TRBD1 (5 bases). CDR1 is MDHEN and CDR2 is SYDVKM in the germline V gene. Trimming took off 3 bases at V and 2 bases at J, with 14 bases between the two ends. The CDR3 is 15 amino acids. In DNA, the CDR3 is TGTGCCAGCAGTTTCCCCGCAGGGCGCACCTACGAGCAGTACTTC. As protein: CASSFPAGRTYEQYF.

This clone was recorded only once. V is TRBV5-1 and J is TRBJ2-1; D is unresolved. Per germline, CDR1 SGHRS and CDR2 YFSETQ. V was shortened by 4 bases and J by 7 bases, with 21 bases between the two germline ends. This CDR3 has 16 residues. The CDR3 sequence: CASSPDLNIPENEQFF. The CDR3, as DNA: TGCGCCAGCAGCCCCGACCTTAATATACCCGAAAATGAGCAGTTCTTC.

This clone has just one count. Other DNA sequences from this sample encode an identical CDR3 as well. The CDR3 bases are TGCAGCGGCACGAACACCGGGGAGCTGTTTTTT. It translates to CSGTNTGELFF. The chain uses TRBV29-1 and TRBJ2-2; D call uncertain. The CDR3 covers 11 residues. Between the trimmed V and J ends, which lost 7 bases and 0 bases, there was a span of 3 bases. Germline CDR1 is SQVTM and CDR2 is ANQGSEA.

The gene calls are TRBV2 and TRBJ2-1; 11 bases agree with TRBD2. Germline CDR1 reads SNHLY; CDR2 reads FYNNEI. The CDR3 length is 17 residues. The V and J ends lost 1 base and 2 bases, in that order; junction bases with no gene match: 4. CDR3 nucleotides: TGTGCCAGCAGTGAAGGTCGTAGCGGGAGGGCCTACAATGAGCAGTTCTTC. Protein sequence: CASSEGRSGRAYNEQFF.

With respect to this clone: In the same sample, other DNA sequences code for this CDR3. The V call is TRBV18, the J call TRBJ2-5; D not resolved. The germline V and J ends were trimmed by 3 bases and 4 bases, with 9 bases remaining between them. This CDR3 comprises 13 residues. Per the germline V gene, CDR1 is KGHSH and CDR2 is LQKENI. Here the CDR3 DNA reads TGTGCCAGCTCACCGGGTTCGGGAGAGACCCAGTACTTC. Its translation: CASSPGSGETQYF.

This clone appeared a single time. This chain uses TRBV10-1 with TRBJ2-2; D may be TRBD2 (5 bases). The CDR3 spans 18 residues. The V and J ends lost 3 bases and 3 bases respectively, with 20 bases between them. Looked up from germline, CDR1 is WNHNN and CDR2 is SYGVQD (reference sequence). The CDR3 here is CASSEGLGSSDDTGELFF. The CDR3 nucleotides read TGCGCCAGCAGTGAAGGGTTGGGGAGCTCGGACGACACCGGGGAGCTGTTTTTT.

The chain links TRBV25-1 to TRBJ2-1, with unresolved D. Trimming took 5 bases from V and 8 from J, leaving 10 bases between them. The CDR3 is 12 residues long. Germline V CDR1 and CDR2: MGHDK, SYGVNS. CDR3 loop: CASSRLNYEQFF. CDR3 DNA sequence: TGTGCCAGCAGTCGACTTAATTATGAGCAGTTCTTC.

This chain links TRBV5-1 with TRBJ2-7; no definite D call. V was pared by 6 bases and J by 2 bases, with 15 bases between. Germline CDR1 reads SGHRS; CDR2 reads YFSETQ. CDR3 length: 14 residues. The chain's CDR3 is CASIEPYPPYEQYF. CDR3 bases: TGCGCCAGCATCGAACCGTACCCACCCTACGAGCAGTACTTC. Full variable domain (missing parts from reference TRBV5-1 and TRBJ2-7): KAGVTQTPRYLIKTRGQQVTLSCSPISGHRSVSWYQQTPGQGLQFLFEYFSETQRNKGNFPGRFSGRQFSNSRSEMNVSTLELGDSALYLCASIEPYPPYEQYFGPGTRLTVT.

The chain recombines TRBV19 with TRBJ1-2, with 7 positions matching TRBD1. The CDR3 sequence is 15 residues long. Germline V gene data show CDR1 as LNHDA and CDR2 as SQIVND (reference sequence). The trim removed 10 bases at V and 4 bases at J, leaving 15 bases unmatched. In nucleotides, the CDR3 is TGTGCCACCCGGGACAGCCTTGGGCCCATCTATGGCTACACCTTC. This codes for CATRDSLGPIYGYTF.

This chain joins TRBV7-2 and TRBJ2-7; D might be TRBD2 (5 bases). CDR1 and CDR2 (germline): SGHTA, FQGNSA. Trimming shortened V by 3 bases and J by 0 bases, and 9 bases separated the two germline ends. The CDR3 extends over 14 amino acids. CDR3 region: CASSFQTSSYEQYF. CDR3 bases: TGTGCCAGCAGCTTCCAAACTAGCTCCTACGAGCAGTACTTC.

V is TRBV18 and J is TRBJ2-7, with 7 bases fitting TRBD1. Germline lookup yields CDR1 KGHSH and CDR2 LQKENI. The CDR3 contains 15 residues. J gave up 0 bases and V 0 bases, and 2 bases lay outside the gene matches. The CDR3 region is CASSPPGTASYEQYF. Written as DNA, the CDR3 is TGTGCCAGCTCACCACCCGGGACAGCCTCCTACGAGCAGTACTTC.

The chain has TRBV29-1 and TRBJ2-1; D is perhaps TRBD1 (6 bases). The germline V and J ends were trimmed by 7 bases and 9 bases, with 16 bases remaining between them. This CDR3 is 12 amino acids long. Germline values: CDR1 SQVTM, CDR2 ANQGSEA. The CDR3 DNA sequence: TGCAGCGCCGGGACAACCCGAGGTGAGCAGTTCTTC. Translation: CSAGTTRGEQFF.

This chain connects TRBV29-1 to TRBJ2-1; D might be TRBD1 (6 bases). The CDR3 contains 14 residues. The V end lost 7 bases, the J end lost 3 bases, and 16 bases lay between the germline ends. Germline V CDR1 and CDR2: SQVTM, ANQGSEA. This CDR3 reads CSERVRGNYNEQFF. The CDR3 nucleotides are TGCAGCGAGCGAGTTAGGGGGAACTACAATGAGCAGTTCTTC.

This chain uses TRBV19 with TRBJ2-7, with a possible D match to TRBD2 (6 bases). The CDR3 spans 11 residues. The germline V gene has CDR1 LNHDA and CDR2 SQIVND (reference sequence). Trimming removed 5 bases from V and 12 bases from J, with 14 bases in between. Here the CDR3 reads CASSLAGTRYF. The CDR3, as DNA: TGTGCCAGTAGTTTGGCGGGAACAAGGTACTTC. The variable domain in full, with the rest retrieved from reference TRBV19 and TRBJ2-7, is DGGITQSPKYLFRKEGQNVTLSCEQNLNHDAMYWYRQDPGQGLRLIYYSQIVNDFQKGDIAEGYSVSREKKESFPLTVTSAQKNPTAFYLCASSLAGTRYFGPGTRLTVT.

The V call is TRBV10-3, the J call TRBJ2-3; D might be TRBD1 (6 bases). From germline, CDR1 is ENHRY and CDR2 SYGVKD. The germline V and J ends were trimmed by 6 bases and 3 bases, with 13 bases remaining between them. The CDR3 length is 14 residues. Written as DNA, the CDR3 is TGTGCCATCAGCCAAGACAGGTTAACAGATACGCAGTATTTT. This encodes CAISQDRLTDTQYF.

The V gene is TRBV30, the J gene TRBJ1-5; no clear D. The CDR3 sequence is 15 residues long. Trimming cost V 0 bases and J 1 base, with 10 bases left between them. The germline CDR1 and CDR2 sequences are GTSNPN and SVGIG (reference sequence). The CDR3 DNA reads TGTGCCTGGAGTGTAAGTCACGGGAGCAATCAGCCCCAGCATTTT. It codes for CAWSVSHGSNQPQHF.

The chain couples TRBV28 to TRBJ2-7; possibly TRBD1 or TRBD2 for D (5 bases each). CDR1 is MDHEN and CDR2 is SYDVKM in the germline V gene. V lost 7 bases and J 2 bases, leaving 18 bases between the germline ends. The CDR3 is 15 residues long. In nucleotides, the CDR3 is TGTGCCAGCACTCATCCCGCCGGGACCACCTACGAGCAGTACTTC. Protein product: CASTHPAGTTYEQYF.

The chain combines TRBV6-1 with TRBJ2-1, with TRBD1 matching over 10 bases. The CDR3 length is 13 residues. Germline lookup yields CDR1 MNHNS and CDR2 SASEGT. V was pared by 5 bases and J by 12 bases, with 7 bases of the junction left unmatched. This CDR3 is CASSTDRGRVQFF. CDR3 DNA: TGTGCCAGCAGTACCGACAGGGGGCGGGTGCAGTTCTTC.

The V and J genes are TRBV7-6 and TRBJ2-1; D remains unclear. The CDR3 is 14 residues long. V lost 0 bases to trimming and J lost 4 bases, with 7 bases between them. CDR1 SGHVS and CDR2 FNYEAQ come from the germline V gene. The CDR3 coding sequence is TGTGCCAGCAGCTTAGCGGGCGGATACAATGAGCAGTTCTTC. Translating it yields CASSLAGGYNEQFF.

V and J are TRBV6-6 and TRBJ1-1; a possible D gene is TRBD1 (6 bases). Trimming shortened V by 8 bases and J by 1 base, and 11 bases separated the two germline ends. Germline V gene lookup returns CDR1 MNHNY and CDR2 SVGAGI (reference sequence). The CDR3 length is 13 residues. For the CDR3, the DNA is TGTGCCAGCCCGGGGGGCAGGAACACTGAAGCTTTCTTT. This codes for CASPGGRNTEAFF.